Below are 30 T cell receptor beta chains sequenced from a single sample in a study of T cells in Graves' hyperthyroidism and ophthalmopathy. RNA transcripts provided the source from which TCR beta CDR3 regions were amplified. Primed by the HTBI set, a first-round RT-PCR was run on the TCR CDR3. One entry per CDR3 protein results from TCRdb running MiXCR on the multiplex PCR reads. The repertoire consists of some 510,000 distinct CDR3 sequences, with less than 25% occurring once and the leading ten covering around 27%. Sequenced input: blood. The receptor source for this set is a man aged 18 to 30 with Graves' hyperthyroidism.

This clonotype has at least ten counts. This chain connects TRBV11-2 to TRBJ1-3, with D hard to call. CDR1 is SGHAT, CDR2 FQNNGV, per germline. The CDR3 length is 14 residues. V gave up 6 bases and J gave up 0 bases, with 9 bases separating them. CDR3 sequence (DNA): TGTGCCAGCAGTCGGGGAACCTCTGGAAACACCATATATTTT. Protein sequence: CASSRGTSGNTIYF.

This clonotype occurred many times. This rearrangement joins TRBV5-1 to TRBJ2-7, with a tentative D call TRBD2 (6 bases). CDR1 is SGHRS and CDR2 is YFSETQ in the germline V gene. The CDR3 contains 17 residues. Between the trimmed V and J ends, which lost 5 bases and 6 bases, there was a span of 27 bases. The CDR3 region is CASRNVPSGTSATEQYF. In DNA form, the CDR3 reads TGCGCCAGCAGGAATGTCCCTTCCGGGACTTCCGCGACCGAGCAGTACTTC.

In regard to this clonotype: Germline is not matched at one junction end, which may reflect a read error. Here the CDR3 reads CASDRTENTGDLFF. The DNA of the CDR3 is TGTGCCAGCGACAGGACAGAGAACACCGGGGATCTGTTTTTT. The chain links TRBV7-9 to TRBJ2-2; D perhaps matches TRBD1 (6 bases). Germline V CDR1 and CDR2: SEHNR, FQNEAQ (reference sequence). This CDR3 comprises 14 residues.

This clonotype turned up a few times. The rearrangement links TRBV11-2 to TRBJ2-2; 7 positions match TRBD2. CDR1 and CDR2 from the germline V gene are SGHAT and FQNNGV. Trimming cost V 4 bases and J 5 bases; bases outside gene matches: 13. This CDR3 is 17 amino acids long. The CDR3 sequence: CASSSPDAGVGTGELFF. The CDR3 coding sequence is TGTGCCAGCAGCTCCCCCGACGCGGGAGTCGGTACCGGGGAGCTGTTTTTT. The full variable domain, rest sourced from reference TRBV11-2 and TRBJ2-2, is EAGVAQSPRYKIIEKRQSVAFWCNPISGHATLYWYQQILGQGPKLLIQFQNNGVVDDSQLPKDRFSAERLKGVDSTLKIQPAKLEDSAVYLCASSSPDAGVGTGELFFGEGSRLTVL.

This clonotype was picked up many times. The chain has TRBV7-8 and TRBJ2-5; 7 positions match TRBD2. V lost 5 bases, J lost 1 base, and 13 bases stayed unmatched. Germline V gene lookup returns CDR1 SGHVS and CDR2 FQNEAQ. The CDR3 runs to 17 residues. DNA of the CDR3: TGTGCCAGCAGCCTCCGACTAGCCGGATTCGCCCAAGAGACCCAGTACTTC. Translated, it gives CASSLRLAGFAQETQYF.

This sequence joins TRBV20-1 and TRBJ2-5, with 7 positions matching TRBD2. V lost 6 bases and J lost 5; bases outside the gene matches: 18. Per the germline V gene, CDR1 is DFQATT and CDR2 is SNEGSKA (reference sequence). The CDR3 loop spans 16 amino acids. In nucleotides, the CDR3 is TGCAGTGCGCGGATTGAGGGGCGGGAGACACGGGAGACCCAGTACTTC. Its translation: CSARIEGRETRETQYF.

This clonotype appeared once. The chain recombines TRBV12-3 or TRBV12-4 with TRBJ2-5, with D possibly TRBD2 on 6 matching bases. V lost 4 bases and J 5 bases, leaving 11 bases between the germline ends. This CDR3 has 13 amino acids. As DNA, the CDR3 is TGTGCCAGCAGTTACGGGGGTTTTGAGACCCAGTACTTC. Its protein product is CASSYGGFETQYF.

This clonotype was recorded many times. The rearrangement joins TRBV6-5 to TRBJ2-7; D uncertain. Germline V CDR1 and CDR2: MNHEY, SVGAGI. The CDR3 sequence is 14 residues long. The V end lost 0 bases, the J end lost 3 bases, and 9 bases lay between the germline ends. In DNA, the CDR3 is TGTGCCAGCAGTTACTCGATTGGGGTCTACGAGCAGTACTTC. It translates to CASSYSIGVYEQYF.

This clonotype was seen many times. V and J are TRBV4-1 and TRBJ1-2, with a weak D call TRBD1 (5 bases). CDR1 and CDR2 (germline): MGHRA, YSYEKL. This CDR3 is 15 amino acids long. V shed 1 base and J shed 6 bases, with 15 bases lying between them. CDR3 protein: CASSQGTGTSHGYTF. The DNA for the CDR3 is TGCGCCAGCAGCCAAGGAACCGGGACGTCGCATGGCTACACCTTC.

This clonotype was found many times. This sequence joins TRBV20-1 and TRBJ1-2; the D is unclear. With 3 bases removed from V and 5 bases from J, the gap between germline ends came to 10 bases. The CDR3 spans 12 residues. Germline V gives CDR1 DFQATT, CDR2 SNEGSKA (reference sequence). The CDR3 DNA follows: TGCAGTGCTAGTAACGGTGGTTATGGCTACACCTTC. Amino acids: CSASNGGYGYTF.

In its sample, this clonotype was seen many times. The J gene is TRBJ2-7, the V gene TRBV12-5; D possibly corresponds to TRBD1 (6 bases). Looked up from germline, CDR1 is LGHNT and CDR2 is FRNRAP. The CDR3 extends over 14 amino acids. Trimming pared 8 bases from V and 6 bases from J, leaving 20 bases between. CDR3 sequence: CASQRQASSLEQYF. The CDR3, as DNA: TGTGCTAGTCAGAGACAGGCTTCTTCACTCGAGCAGTACTTC. The full variable domain, with the rest looked up from reference TRBV12-5 and TRBJ2-7, is DARVTQTPRHKVTEMGQEVTMRCQPILGHNTVFWYRQTMMQGLELLAYFRNRAPLDDSGMPKDRFSAEMPDATLATLKIQPSEPRDSAVYFCASQRQASSLEQYFGPGTRLTVT.

The chain couples TRBV6-8 to TRBJ2-7; 11 nucleotides line up with TRBD2. With 10 bases clipped from V and 2 bases from J, the junction kept 13 bases outside the gene matches. This CDR3 has 16 residues. Germline-derived CDR1 and CDR2 are MNHGY and SAAAGT. The CDR3 sequence: CATDGLAGGNTYEQYF. CDR3 nucleotide sequence: TGTGCCACCGATGGACTAGCGGGTGGAAACACCTACGAGCAGTACTTC.

The chain is built from TRBV4-1 and TRBJ2-2, with 9 bases identical to TRBD2. Germline V gene lookup returns CDR1 MGHRA and CDR2 YSYEKL. The CDR3 is made up of 15 amino acids. Trimming at V came to 3 bases and at J to 4 bases, leaving 3 bases not matched to a gene. The CDR3 coding sequence is TGCGCCAGCAGCCAGTTAGCGGGAGTCACCGGGGAGCTGTTTTTT. This sequence encodes CASSQLAGVTGELFF.

Ten or more counts support this clonotype. This chain joins TRBV2 and TRBJ2-7, with TRBD1 identical over 9 bases. The CDR3 consists of 12 residues. V gave up 7 bases and J gave up 5 bases; unmatched junction bases: 3. The germline CDR1 and CDR2 sequences are SNHLY and FYNNEI. The CDR3 nucleotides read TGTGCCAGCACCCGGGACAGGGACGAGCAGTACTTC. It codes for CASTRDRDEQYF.

The table lists this clonotype with a few counts. DNA of the CDR3: TGTGCCAGCAGTCTACGACTAGCGGGAGAGAACTACGAGCAGTACTTC. It encodes CASSLRLAGENYEQYF. The gene calls are TRBV12-3 or TRBV12-4 and TRBJ2-7, with 12 bases aligning to TRBD2. CDR3 length: 16 residues. V lost 5 bases to trimming and J lost 3 bases; unmatched junction nucleotides: 8.

The rearrangement uses TRBV6-5 and TRBJ2-3, with no clear D. Trimming left V 4 bases short and J 0 bases short, with 11 bases between. The V gene's germline CDR1 is MNHEY and CDR2 SVGAGI. This CDR3 contains 15 residues. DNA of the CDR3: TGTGCCAGCAGTTTTGAGACCTCTAGCACAGATACGCAGTATTTT. Translating it yields CASSFETSSTDTQYF.

This clonotype has just a few counts. This chain joins TRBV30 and TRBJ1-2, with D perhaps matching TRBD1 (6 bases). This CDR3 contains 16 residues. Trimming cost V 3 bases and J 7 bases, with 24 bases left between them. Per the germline V gene, CDR1 is GTSNPN and CDR2 is SVGIG (reference sequence). Here the CDR3 reads CAWRDRSWWGVGGYTF. CDR3 sequence (DNA): TGTGCCTGGAGAGACAGGTCATGGTGGGGAGTAGGTGGCTACACCTTC.

This clonotype was observed many times. This CDR3 is CATSEPSSGVETQYF. CDR3 nucleotide sequence: TGTGCCACCAGTGAGCCCTCTAGCGGGGTTGAGACCCAGTACTTC. The genes are TRBV24-1 and TRBJ2-5, with 9 nucleotides matching TRBD2. V gave up 4 bases and J gave up 5 bases; unmatched junction bases: 7. The CDR3 sequence is 15 residues long. CDR1 is KGHDR, CDR2 SFDVKD, per germline.

This clonotype was detected many times. The chain carries TRBV6-1 and TRBJ1-5; D is uncertain. CDR1 MNHNS and CDR2 SASEGT come from the germline V gene. The CDR3 consists of 11 residues. Trimming pared 2 bases from V and 9 bases from J, leaving 5 bases between. The CDR3, as DNA: TGTGCCAGCAGTGAATTTATGCCCCAGCATTTT. It yields the protein CASSEFMPQHF.

CDR3 residues: CASSHVGTSGSYEQYF. The CDR3 DNA reads TGTGCCAGCAGTCATGTAGGGACTAGCGGTTCCTACGAGCAGTACTTC. The genes are TRBV6-1 and TRBJ2-7; 11 bases map to TRBD2. The V gene end was trimmed by 5 bases and the J gene end by 1 base; junction bases not matched to a gene: 7. This CDR3 has 16 amino acids. Germline CDR1 reads MNHNS; CDR2 reads SASEGT.

The rearrangement joins TRBV20-1 to TRBJ2-7; D might be TRBD1 or TRBD2, each matching 5 bases. Germline V gives CDR1 DFQATT, CDR2 SNEGSKA (reference sequence). CDR3 length: 14 residues. The V end was cut by 5 bases, the J end by 3 bases, with 17 bases between. The CDR3 spells CSAAGTSIDYEQYF. The CDR3 DNA reads TGCAGTGCTGCCGGGACCTCCATTGACTACGAGCAGTACTTC.

This clonotype was found many times. The V call is TRBV11-3, the J call TRBJ2-2; 11 bases fit TRBD1. The V gene's germline CDR1 is SGHNT and CDR2 YENEEA. V was pared by 4 bases and J by 3 bases, with 10 bases of the junction left unmatched. The CDR3 length is 18 residues. CDR3 residues: CASSSWTGGAVDTGELFF. The CDR3 DNA reads as TGTGCCAGCAGCTCCTGGACAGGGGGCGCGGTCGACACCGGGGAGCTGTTTTTT.

The gene calls are TRBV6-5 and TRBJ1-5; D is uncertain. The CDR3 is made up of 15 amino acids. Between the trimmed V and J ends, which lost 4 bases and 7 bases, there was a span of 17 bases. The V gene's germline CDR1 is MNHEY and CDR2 SVGAGI. Here the CDR3 reads CASSSDKGRPQPQHF. The CDR3 DNA sequence: TGTGCCAGCAGTTCCGATAAGGGTCGGCCCCAGCCCCAGCATTTT.

This clonotype appeared many times. V gene TRBV12-5 combines with J gene TRBJ1-1; D possibly corresponds to TRBD1 (5 bases). Germline lookup yields CDR1 LGHNT and CDR2 FRNRAP. V shed 1 base and J shed 4 bases, with 10 bases lying between them. CDR3 size: 14 residues. The CDR3 coding sequence is TGTGCTAGTGGTTTGGATGGGACCCGCACTGAAGCTTTCTTT. It yields the protein CASGLDGTRTEAFF.

This clonotype appeared many times. CDR3 residues: CASSSWGGDQPQHF. The CDR3 DNA reads TGTGCCAGCAGCTCGTGGGGGGGCGATCAGCCCCAGCATTTT. The chain recombines TRBV11-2 with TRBJ1-5; the D gene is possibly TRBD1 (6 bases). The CDR3 is 14 amino acids. V gave up 4 bases and J gave up 5 bases, with 12 bases separating them. Germline-derived CDR1 and CDR2 are SGHAT and FQNNGV.

This clonotype was seen at least ten times. J is TRBJ1-1 and V is TRBV24-1; weak D call: TRBD1 (5 bases). Between the trimmed V and J ends, which lost 3 bases and 4 bases, there was a span of 11 bases. From germline, CDR1 is KGHDR and CDR2 SFDVKD. The CDR3 extends over 14 amino acids. CDR3 nucleotides: TGTGCCACCAGTGATCCCAGGGTGGGCACTGAAGCTTTCTTT. As protein: CATSDPRVGTEAFF.

This clonotype was seen more than once but under ten times. The chain joins TRBV11-2 to TRBJ2-7; TRBD2 might be the D (6 bases). CDR1 and CDR2 from the germline V gene are SGHAT and FQNNGV. V gave up 1 base and J gave up 4 bases, with 11 bases separating them. CDR3 length: 14 residues. The CDR3 sequence is CASSLGVRGYEQYF. Here the CDR3 DNA reads TGTGCCAGCAGCTTAGGCGTCCGGGGGTACGAGCAGTACTTC.

This clonotype was counted many times. The J gene is TRBJ1-1, the V gene TRBV19; D unresolved. Trimming removed 2 bases from V and 5 bases from J, with 15 bases in between. This CDR3 is 15 amino acids long. Germline V gives CDR1 LNHDA, CDR2 SQIVND (reference sequence). The CDR3 DNA follows: TGTGCCAGTAGTATAATAACTCCTACGGGAACTGAAGCTTTCTTT. This gives the protein CASSIITPTGTEAFF. The whole variable domain, filled in from reference TRBV19 and TRBJ1-1, reads DGGITQSPKYLFRKEGQNVTLSCEQNLNHDAMYWYRQDPGQGLRLIYYSQIVNDFQKGDIAEGYSVSREKKESFPLTVTSAQKNPTAFYLCASSIITPTGTEAFFGQGTRLTVV.

This clonotype showed up many times. The gene calls are TRBV20-1 and TRBJ1-1; perhaps TRBD1 as D (5 bases). Germline V gives CDR1 DFQATT, CDR2 SNEGSKA (reference sequence). The CDR3 has 14 amino acids. V was trimmed by 3 bases and J by 4 bases, leaving 15 bases between them. The CDR3 reads CSARGGQGITEAFF. Here the CDR3 DNA reads TGCAGTGCTAGGGGTGGGCAGGGCATCACTGAAGCTTTCTTT.

This clonotype was seen a single time. This clone may be a read error of a much larger clone one base away. The chain has TRBV29-1 and TRBJ2-7; TRBD1 aligns across 11 bases. Germline V gene lookup returns CDR1 SQVTM and CDR2 ANQGSEA. With V trimmed by 5 bases and J by 6 bases, 3 bases remained unmatched. CDR3 length: 12 residues. This CDR3 reads CSVWTGGGEQYF. CDR3 in DNA: TGCAGCGTTTGGACAGGGGGCGGCGAGCAGTACTTC.